There are a few counts of the clone carrying this TCR beta chain. Its target is unknown. Sequencing involved patients with CD8+CD57+ cell expansion previously shown by flow cytometry. Severe acquired aplastic anemia affected all patients. The CDR3 runs 13 residues. The V and J ends lost 8 bases and 7 bases, in that order; junction bases with no gene match: 0. Germline V gene data show CDR1 as LGHDT and CDR2 as YNNKEL (reference sequence). This specimen comes from a study of CD8+CD57+ T cells in acquired aplastic anemia. In the study overall: Across the sorted CD4+ and CD8+ cells, DNA amounts averaged roughly 3 ug.

Points from the study as a whole: Patient and control CD8+ Simpson's diversity was not significantly different. It was found that roughly 29 CD8+ CDR3 sequences were shared between patients and controls.

The study profiled TCR beta VDJ and CDR3 using genomic DNA as template. TCRdb fed the reads into MiXCR, producing one record per CDR3 protein. The data show 120,000 or so distinct CDR3 sequences, with over 30% seen just once and about 2.4% held by the top ten. This chain links TRBV3-1 with TRBJ2-1; TRBD2 matches at 15 bases. This sequence was found in a human donor with aplastic anemia. Sequenced material: sorted CD4+, CD8+, or CD8+CD57+ T cells (not recorded which) from PBMCs. CDR3 nucleotides: TGTGCCAGCGGGACTAGCGGGGGGAATGAGCAGTTCTTC. It is translated as CASGTSGGNEQFF.